This TCR beta chain was identified in a study of blood T cell repertoires in COVID-19. About the research overall: Whether acute or convalescent, the COVID-19 samples came from the United States, Italy and Spain. Sources were T cells, B-cell-depleted T cells, or PBMCs; the material itself was cDNA or gDNA.

Patients from Seattle were sampled longitudinally, starting during active infection. The CDR3 extends over 15 amino acids. V lost 2 bases to trimming and J lost 9 bases; unmatched junction nucleotides: 8. Germline V lookup: CDR1 SGHRS, CDR2 YFSETQ. In the source study's methods: Estimation of nucleated cell counts relied on the amplification of reference gene primers. The assay was immunoSEQ multiplex PCR, and TCRdb's table has in-frame clones only and misses some. The V and J calls and clone size were taken over from that table, and D and trimming were inferred from the DNA. The sample lists around 140,000 clones; around 84% were seen once.

This TCR came from a man younger than 40 with COVID-19, enrolled during active disease. The chain links TRBV5-1 to TRBJ2-2; TRBD2 aligns across 9 bases. Specimen: peripheral blood. The CDR3, as DNA: TGCGCCAGCAGCTTTGGGACTAGCAAGACTTGGGAGCTGTTTTTT. Protein sequence: CASSFGTSKTWELFF.